The rows below give T cell receptor beta chains drawn from one sample of a study of blood T cell repertoires in COVID-19. Sequencing was performed with immunoSEQ multiplex PCR; in TCRdb, only in-frame clones are kept and a portion is missing. The table lists some 130,000 clones, roughly 76% of them singletons. The sequencing sample was made of peripheral blood. Source of these receptors: an elderly man with acute or convalescent COVID-19. CDR3s include the opening cysteine and the closing phenylalanine or tryptophan. The D gene is left open where the match is weak. A clone size is listed for some rows: how often the clone was seen (once, few, many), or a class if it is expanded.

abundance | j_gene | d_gene | v_gene | CDR3aa | CDR3nt
few | TRBJ2-7 | - | TRBV7-2 | CASSLGYGRGGYEQYF | TGTGCCAGCAGCTTAGGTTACGGCAGGGGCGGCTACGAGCAGTACTTC
many | TRBJ1-6 | TRBD1 | TRBV5-1 | CASSFEDRGLSPLHF | TGCGCCAGCAGCTTTGAGGACAGGGGGCTATCACCCCTCCACTTT
- | TRBJ2-5 | - | TRBV5-4 | CASSPDRVQETQYF | TGTGCCAGCAGCCCGGACAGAGTTCAAGAGACCCAGTACTTC
- | TRBJ1-2 | - | TRBV29-1 | CSVFDSYGYTF | TGCAGCGTTTTCGACAGCTATGGCTACACCTTC
- | TRBJ1-2 | TRBD1 | TRBV7-2 | CASTPGQGGRGYTF | TGTGCCAGCACCCCAGGACAGGGCGGTCGGGGCTACACCTTC
- | TRBJ1-5 | TRBD1 | TRBV19 | CASSISPGQSNQPQHF | TGTGCCAGTAGTATAAGTCCGGGACAGAGCAATCAGCCCCAGCATTTT
- | TRBJ2-2 | TRBD1 | TRBV18 | CASSQTGGLNTGELFF | TGTGCCAGCTCACAGACAGGGGGCCTGAACACCGGGGAGCTGTTTTTT
once | TRBJ1-3 | - | TRBV4-2 | CASSQAGDGNTIYF | TGTGCCAGCAGCCAAGCGGGGGATGGAAACACCATATATTTT
- | TRBJ2-2 | TRBD2 | TRBV28 | CASSYPLLAGVTNTGELFF | TGTGCCAGCAGTTACCCTCTGCTAGCGGGGGTCACGAACACCGGGGAGCTGTTTTTT
- | TRBJ2-6 | - | TRBV5-8 | CASSLVQFLGANVLTF | TGTGCCAGCAGCTTGGTGCAGTTCTTGGGGGCCAACGTCCTGACTTTC
- | TRBJ1-4 | TRBD1 | TRBV4-3 | CASSHLTGPKLFF | TGCGCCAGCAGCCATTTGACAGGGCCAAAACTGTTTTTT
- | TRBJ2-3 | - | TRBV11-3 | CASSLSWNRGSTDTQYF | TGTGCCAGCAGCTTATCATGGAACCGGGGGAGCACAGATACGCAGTATTTT
- | TRBJ2-3 | - | TRBV5-4 | CASSLDLFTDTQYF | TGTGCCAGCAGCTTGGATCTCTTCACAGATACGCAGTATTTT
- | TRBJ2-7 | TRBD2 | TRBV18 | CASSLASGGAGEQYF | TGTGCCAGCTCCCTCGCTAGCGGGGGGGCAGGCGAGCAGTACTTC
- | TRBJ1-1 | TRBD1 | TRBV9 | CASSANRDSGMNTEAFF | TGTGCCAGCAGCGCCAACCGGGACAGTGGCATGAACACTGAAGCTTTCTTT
- | TRBJ2-5 | - | TRBV20-1 | CSLGRETQYF | TGCAGTTTGGGGCGGGAGACCCAGTACTTC
once | TRBJ1-4 | - | TRBV12-3/TRBV12-4 | CASRLEEKLFF | TGTGCCAGCAGACTCGAAGAAAAACTGTTTTTT
- | TRBJ1-5 | - | TRBV19 | CASSEGVNQPQHF | TGTGCCAGTAGTGAGGGTGTCAATCAGCCCCAGCATTTT
once | TRBJ1-3 | TRBD1 | TRBV4-1 | CASSPRGDRLSGNTIYF | TGCGCCAGCAGCCCCAGGGGGGACCGTCTCTCTGGAAACACCATATATTTT
- | TRBJ2-3 | TRBD2 | TRBV5-1 | CASSLGSGGTDTQYF | TGCGCCAGCAGCTTAGGTAGCGGGGGCACAGATACGCAGTATTTT
- | TRBJ1-1 | - | TRBV5-6 | CASSLFTGDTEAFF | TGTGCCAGCAGCTTGTTCACGGGGGACACTGAAGCTTTCTTT
- | TRBJ2-2 | TRBD2 | TRBV9 | CASSLGGGAIETGELFF | TGTGCCAGCAGCCTAGGCGGGGGGGCCATTGAGACCGGGGAGCTGTTTTTT
- | TRBJ2-2 | - | TRBV6-1 | CASTEAANTGELFF | TGTGCCAGCACTGAAGCGGCCAACACCGGGGAGCTGTTTTTT
once | TRBJ1-2 | TRBD1 | TRBV20-1 | CSAPVDRVCTF | TGCAGTGCTCCAGTCGACAGGGTGTGCACCTTC
- | TRBJ2-2 | - | TRBV2 | CASNTNTGELFF | TGTGCCAGCAATACGAACACCGGGGAGCTGTTTTTT
- | TRBJ1-1 | - | TRBV30 | CAVGQTTEAFF | TGTGCCGTAGGACAGACCACTGAAGCTTTCTTT
- | TRBJ1-1 | - | TRBV4-2 | CASSQGRQREAFF | TGTGCCAGCAGCCAAGGTCGGCAGCGTGAAGCTTTCTTT
- | TRBJ2-3 | - | TRBV7-2 | CASSLVLHSTDTQYF | TGTGCCAGCAGCTTAGTGCTCCACTCCACAGATACGCAGTATTTT
- | TRBJ2-1 | - | TRBV3-1/TRBV3-2 | CASSQDIGGYNEQFF | TGTGCCAGCAGCCAAGATATAGGAGGTTACAATGAGCAGTTCTTC
- | TRBJ2-5 | - | TRBV29-1 | CSVEARGKTQYF | TGCAGCGTTGAGGCCAGGGGAAAGACCCAGTACTTC